A single sample is the source of the 14 T cell receptor beta chains below, sequenced in a study of shared clonotypes between healthy human individuals. Using immunoSEQ multiplex PCR, the repertoire was profiled, and TCRdb retains in-frame clones only, with some absent. Among under 1,100,000 clones listed, around three quarters were seen once. Sequencing was done on a sample of memory CD4+ T cells from PBMCs. Subset denoted: CD45RA-negative fraction. These receptors came from a man aged 18 to 30 in good health. Some clones in this sample may be carry-over from other donors' samples.

V is TRBV9 and J is TRBJ2-7; TRBD2 matches 8 bases. V shed 0 bases, J shed 2 bases, and the junction held 4 bases outside the gene matches. This CDR3 has 15 residues. The germline CDR1 and CDR2 sequences are SGDLS and YYNGEE. The CDR3 DNA follows: TGTGCCAGCAGCGTAGGACTAGCGCGAACCTACGAGCAGTACTTC. Encoded protein: CASSVGLARTYEQYF.

Comments on this clone: The same CDR3 is also encoded by other DNA sequences in this sample. The chain carries TRBV5-4 and TRBJ2-3; TRBD2 matches 9 bases. CDR3 length: 15 amino acids. J was trimmed by 3 bases and V by 0 bases; bases with no gene match: 2. Germline V gives CDR1 SGHNT, CDR2 YYREEE (reference sequence). The CDR3 protein is CASSLGLAETDTQYF. The CDR3 DNA reads as TGTGCCAGCAGCTTGGGACTAGCGGAGACAGATACGCAGTATTTT.

A remark on this clone: The same CDR3 can be traced to other DNA sequences in this sample. The CDR3 here is CASSLVPGVQPQHF. The CDR3 nucleotides are TGTGCCAGCAGCTTGGTTCCTGGGGTTCAGCCCCAGCATTTT. The chain is built from TRBV5-8 and TRBJ1-5; D is unclear. Germline CDR1 is SGHTS and CDR2 is YDEGEE. V was cut by 0 bases and J by 6 bases, with 10 bases left in between. CDR3 length: 14 amino acids. Based on the CDR3 plus reference TRBV5-8 and TRBJ1-5, the full variable domain is EAGVTQSPTHLIKTRGQQATLRCSPISGHTSVYWYQQALGLGLQFLLWYDEGEERNRGNFPPRFSGRQFPNYSSELNVNALELEDSALYLCASSLVPGVQPQHFGDGTRLSIL.

This clone was seen a single time. The rearrangement joins TRBV5-1 to TRBJ2-5; D assignment may be TRBD1 or TRBD2 (5 bases each). CDR3 length: 14 residues. Germline V CDR1 and CDR2: SGHRS, YFSETQ. Trimming removed 5 bases at V and 5 bases at J, with 16 bases between. The CDR3 DNA is TGCGCCAGCAGGAGGGGCTCCATGGAGGAGACCCAGTACTTC. Protein product: CASRRGSMEETQYF.

The chain recombines TRBV30 with TRBJ2-6; tentative D call: TRBD2 (6 bases). Deletions cut 1 base from V and 2 bases from J, with 18 bases between. This CDR3 comprises 18 residues. The germline V gene has CDR1 GTSNPN and CDR2 SVGIG (reference sequence). CDR3 in DNA: TGTGCCTGGAGTGGGGCAGCCCTTCCTAGCGCTGGGGCCAACGTCCTGACTTTC. Protein sequence: CAWSGAALPSAGANVLTF.

The V gene is TRBV30, the J gene TRBJ1-2; D gene unclear. The CDR3 loop spans 15 amino acids. Per the germline V gene, CDR1 is GTSNPN and CDR2 is SVGIG (reference sequence). V lost 0 bases and J 8 bases, leaving 19 bases between the germline ends. Here the CDR3 DNA reads TGTGCCTGGAGTGTACTTAGGACGGCCGGTCGGGGCTACACCTTC. It codes for CAWSVLRTAGRGYTF.

The chain uses TRBV7-2 and TRBJ2-6, with TRBD1 matching 7 bases. CDR1 and CDR2 (germline): SGHTA, FQGNSA. This CDR3 is 15 amino acids long. V was clipped by 4 bases and J by 2 bases; unmatched bases: 2. CDR3 loop: CASSSQGAGANVLTF. CDR3 coding DNA: TGTGCCAGCAGCTCGCAGGGGGCTGGGGCCAACGTCCTGACTTTC.

The sample holds many counts of this clone. The V call is TRBV11-2, the J call TRBJ2-7, with 9 bases matching TRBD2. The germline gives CDR1 SGHAT, CDR2 FQNNGV. Trimming removed 3 bases from V and 9 bases from J; junction bases left unmatched: 9. The CDR3 has 14 residues. This CDR3 is CASSFSGGQGVQYF. The DNA for the CDR3 is TGTGCCAGCAGCTTTAGCGGGGGCCAGGGGGTGCAGTACTTC.

This chain connects TRBV5-8 to TRBJ2-7; TRBD2 agrees at 11 bases. Trimming at V came to 4 bases and at J to 4 bases, leaving 10 bases not matched to a gene. The CDR3 runs to 16 residues. Looked up from germline, CDR1 is SGHTS and CDR2 is YDEGEE. CDR3 loop: CASSQDTSGSRYEQYF. The DNA of the CDR3 is TGTGCCAGCAGCCAGGATACTAGCGGGAGTAGATACGAGCAGTACTTC. The variable domain in full, with the rest retrieved from reference TRBV5-8 and TRBJ2-7, is EAGVTQSPTHLIKTRGQQATLRCSPISGHTSVYWYQQALGLGLQFLLWYDEGEERNRGNFPPRFSGRQFPNYSSELNVNALELEDSALYLCASSQDTSGSRYEQYFGPGTRLTVT.

This chain connects TRBV25-1 to TRBJ2-1; D may match TRBD1 or TRBD2 (5 bases each). V was shortened by 6 bases and J by 1 base, with 13 bases between the two germline ends. CDR3 length equals 15 residues. Germline V gene data show CDR1 as MGHDK and CDR2 as SYGVNS. The CDR3 region is CASRGVGASYNEQFF. In nucleotides, the CDR3 is TGTGCCAGCAGGGGGGTTGGCGCATCCTACAATGAGCAGTTCTTC.

There are a few counts of this clone. The chain is built from TRBV18 and TRBJ2-1, with a weak D call TRBD1 (5 bases). V was clipped by 3 bases and J by 13 bases, with 16 bases between them. In germline, CDR1 is KGHSH, CDR2 LQKENI. The CDR3 length is 13 residues. The CDR3 here is CASSPPPDSSQFF. The CDR3 DNA is TGTGCCAGCTCACCCCCTCCCGACAGTTCCCAGTTCTTC.

The chain joins TRBV30 to TRBJ2-5; 8 bases are shared with TRBD2. This CDR3 comprises 14 residues. Germline-derived CDR1 and CDR2 are GTSNPN and SVGIG (reference sequence). Trimming cost V 2 bases and J 1 base; bases outside gene matches: 3. The CDR3: CAWSLGGAQETQYF. The CDR3 region has the DNA TGTGCCTGGAGTCTCGGGGGGGCCCAAGAGACCCAGTACTTC.

The CDR3 DNA is TGTGCCTGGAATAGGGAGGGGGAGCAGTACTTC. Protein: CAWNREGEQYF. V and J are TRBV30 and TRBJ2-7, with TRBD2 matching 7 bases. The CDR3 length is 11 residues. V dropped 4 bases and J dropped 7; count of bases not matched to a gene: 4. Germline CDR1 reads GTSNPN; CDR2 reads SVGIG (reference sequence).

In this sample, this clone turned up once. The chain recombines TRBV25-1 with TRBJ1-2; maybe TRBD1 (5 bases). The CDR3 contains 15 residues. Trimming removed 3 bases from V and 3 bases from J, with 14 bases in between. Germline CDR1 reads MGHDK; CDR2 reads SYGVNS. This chain's CDR3 is CASSDGTLRDYGYTF. In nucleotides, the CDR3 is TGTGCCAGCAGTGATGGGACCCTTCGGGACTATGGCTACACCTTC.